This is a list of T cell receptor beta chains from one sample in a study of blood T cell repertoires in COVID-19. TCRdb keeps only in-frame clones here, not all; method: immunoSEQ multiplex PCR. The repertoire includes about 150,000 clones, about 80% of them detected once, and around 7% sits in the top ten. Input material: PBMCs or T cells enriched from blood (not recorded which). All receptors derive from a man over 45 who had recovered from COVID-19. CDR3s leave out the opening cysteine and the closing phenylalanine or tryptophan.

J gene,V gene,CDR3 protein
TRBJ1-2,TRBV29-1,SVRGPDGYT
TRBJ1-1,TRBV4-3,ASSLDSLNTEAF
TRBJ2-2,TRBV7-6,ASSLSTGGYTGELF
TRBJ1-3,TRBV3-1/TRBV3-2,ASSPPGQGAGNTIY
TRBJ2-1,TRBV7-2,ASSFRTGGNEQF
TRBJ1-3,TRBV18,ASSPRTGGKRNTIY
TRBJ2-2,TRBV5-5,ASSLGGLYTGELF
TRBJ1-2,TRBV7-9,ASSGPGGQNYGYT
TRBJ2-2,TRBV19,ASKVPKGTPTPTGELF
TRBJ2-1,TRBV5-1,ASSYQAGSYNEQF
TRBJ1-2,TRBV30,AWSAPWRWA
TRBJ2-2,TRBV2,ASSHGGTGELF
TRBJ2-4,TRBV3-1/TRBV3-2,ASSQDSSGGALAKNIQY
TRBJ2-1,TRBV29-1,SVASGGLYNEQF
TRBJ2-3,TRBV7-2,ASSLGLAGDYTQY
TRBJ1-2,TRBV19,ASAPIPQGGGYT
TRBJ1-5,TRBV25-1,ASSGNNQPQH
TRBJ2-2,TRBV5-1,ASSLDETGELF
TRBJ1-2,TRBV5-1,ASSQPGQGTEGYT
TRBJ1-1,TRBV5-6,ASSFGTGFTEAF
TRBJ1-1,TRBV5-6,ASSPRTVMNTEAF
TRBJ2-1,TRBV7-6,ASSPGTREQF
TRBJ2-2,TRBV12-3/TRBV12-4,ASSSGAGGELF
TRBJ2-3,TRBV5-1,ASSLQGGKDTQY
TRBJ2-2,TRBV12-5,ASGPGHLEGGELF
TRBJ1-3,TRBV2,ASSEAVAVFRNTIY
TRBJ2-7,TRBV6-6,ASNRLAGREQY